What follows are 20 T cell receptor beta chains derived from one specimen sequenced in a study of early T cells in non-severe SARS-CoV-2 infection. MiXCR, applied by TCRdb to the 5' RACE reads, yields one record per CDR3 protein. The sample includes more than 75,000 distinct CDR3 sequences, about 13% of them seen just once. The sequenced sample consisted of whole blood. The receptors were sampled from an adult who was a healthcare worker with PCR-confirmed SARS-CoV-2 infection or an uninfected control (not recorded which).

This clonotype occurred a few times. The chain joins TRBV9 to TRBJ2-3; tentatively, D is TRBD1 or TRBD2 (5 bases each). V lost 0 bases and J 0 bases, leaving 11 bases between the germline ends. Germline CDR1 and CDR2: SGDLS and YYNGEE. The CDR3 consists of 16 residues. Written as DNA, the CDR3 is TGTGCCAGCAGCGTAGGGGACGTTCGAAGCACAGATACGCAGTATTTT. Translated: CASSVGDVRSTDTQYF. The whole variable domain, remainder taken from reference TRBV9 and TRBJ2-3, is DSGVTQTPKHLITATGQRVTLRCSPRSGDLSVYWYQQSLDQGLQFLIQYYNGEERAKGNILERFSAQQFPDLHSELNLSSLELGDSALYFCASSVGDVRSTDTQYFGPGTRLTVL.

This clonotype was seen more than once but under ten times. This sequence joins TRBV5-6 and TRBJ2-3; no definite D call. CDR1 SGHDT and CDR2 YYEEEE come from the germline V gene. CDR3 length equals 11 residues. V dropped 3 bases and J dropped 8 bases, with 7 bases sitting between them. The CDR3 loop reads CASSSLRTQYF. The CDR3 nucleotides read TGTGCCAGCAGCTCTCTTCGTACGCAGTATTTT.

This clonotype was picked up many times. The CDR3 loop reads CASSSYYEQYF. The CDR3 nucleotides are TGTGCCAGCAGTTCTTACTACGAGCAGTACTTC. This chain uses TRBV5-6 with TRBJ2-7; D uncertain. Germline CDR1 and CDR2: SGHDT and YYEEEE. Trimming removed 5 bases at V and 3 bases at J, with 6 bases between. The CDR3 extends over 11 amino acids.

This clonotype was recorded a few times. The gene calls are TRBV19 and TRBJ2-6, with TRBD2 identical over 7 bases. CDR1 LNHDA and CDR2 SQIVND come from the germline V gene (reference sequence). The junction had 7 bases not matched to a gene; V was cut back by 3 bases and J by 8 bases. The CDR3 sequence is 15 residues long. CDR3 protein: CASSMATRGTNVLTF. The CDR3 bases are TGTGCCAGTAGTATGGCTACGCGGGGGACCAACGTCCTGACTTTC. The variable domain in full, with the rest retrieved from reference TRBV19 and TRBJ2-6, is DGGITQSPKYLFRKEGQNVTLSCEQNLNHDAMYWYRQDPGQGLRLIYYSQIVNDFQKGDIAEGYSVSREKKESFPLTVTSAQKNPTAFYLCASSMATRGTNVLTFGAGSRLTVL.

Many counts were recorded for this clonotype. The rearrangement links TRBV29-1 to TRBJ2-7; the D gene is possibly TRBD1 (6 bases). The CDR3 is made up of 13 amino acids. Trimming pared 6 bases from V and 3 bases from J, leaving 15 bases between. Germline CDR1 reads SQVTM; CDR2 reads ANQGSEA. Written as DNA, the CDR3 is TGCAGCGTCGGACAGCGAGGAGGCTACGAGCAGTACTTC. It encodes CSVGQRGGYEQYF.

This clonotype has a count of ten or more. CDR3 amino acids: CATYPPADREVANYGYTF. The CDR3 DNA follows: TGTGCCACGTACCCCCCAGCGGACAGGGAGGTAGCTAACTATGGCTACACCTTC. The rearrangement links TRBV7-9 to TRBJ1-2, with TRBD1 matching over 8 bases. The CDR3 covers 18 residues. V lost 10 bases to trimming and J lost 0 bases; unmatched junction nucleotides: 19. In germline, CDR1 is SEHNR, CDR2 FQNEAQ (reference sequence).

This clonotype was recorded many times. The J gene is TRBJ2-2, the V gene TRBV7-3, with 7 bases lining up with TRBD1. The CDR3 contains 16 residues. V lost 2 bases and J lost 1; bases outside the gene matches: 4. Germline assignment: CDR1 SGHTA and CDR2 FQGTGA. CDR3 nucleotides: TGTGCCAGCAGCTTAGCGTCAGGGGGGAACACCGGGGAGCTGTTTTTT. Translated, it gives CASSLASGGNTGELFF. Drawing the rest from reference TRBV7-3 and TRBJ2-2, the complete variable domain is GAGVSQTPSNKVTEKGKYVELRCDPISGHTALYWYRQSLGQGPEFLIYFQGTGAADDSGLPNDRFFAVRPEGSVSTLKIQRTERGDSAVYLCASSLASGGNTGELFFGEGSRLTVL.

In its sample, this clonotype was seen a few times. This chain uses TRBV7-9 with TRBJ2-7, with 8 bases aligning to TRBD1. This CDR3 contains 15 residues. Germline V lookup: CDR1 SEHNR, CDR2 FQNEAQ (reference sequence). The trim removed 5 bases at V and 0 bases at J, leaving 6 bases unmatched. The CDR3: CASSRGTGFSYEQYF. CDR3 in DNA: TGTGCCAGCAGCCGAGGGACAGGATTCTCCTACGAGCAGTACTTC.

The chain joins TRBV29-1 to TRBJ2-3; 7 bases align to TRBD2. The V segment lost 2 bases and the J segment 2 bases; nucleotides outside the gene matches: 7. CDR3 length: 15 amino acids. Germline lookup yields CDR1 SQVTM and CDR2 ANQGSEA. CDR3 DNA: TGCAGCGTTGAAACAACGGGAGGCACCACAGATACGCAGTATTTT. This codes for CSVETTGGTTDTQYF.

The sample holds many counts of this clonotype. CDR3 sequence: CASSPRLAGRDEQFF. For the CDR3, the DNA is TGCGCCAGCAGCCCGCGACTAGCGGGAAGAGATGAGCAGTTCTTC. The chain is built from TRBV4-1 and TRBJ2-1; 11 nucleotides align to TRBD2. V dropped 4 bases and J dropped 8; count of bases not matched to a gene: 7. CDR3 length equals 15 residues. The germline V gene has CDR1 MGHRA and CDR2 YSYEKL.

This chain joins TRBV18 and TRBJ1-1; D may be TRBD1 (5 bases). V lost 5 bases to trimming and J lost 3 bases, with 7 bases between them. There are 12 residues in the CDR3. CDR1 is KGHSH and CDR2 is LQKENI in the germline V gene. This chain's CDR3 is CASSGTDTEAFF. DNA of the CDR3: TGTGCCAGCTCAGGGACGGACACTGAAGCTTTCTTT.

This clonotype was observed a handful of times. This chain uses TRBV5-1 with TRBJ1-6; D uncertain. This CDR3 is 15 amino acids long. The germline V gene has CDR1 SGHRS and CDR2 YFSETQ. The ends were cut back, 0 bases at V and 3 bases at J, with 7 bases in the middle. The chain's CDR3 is CASSLEARYNSPLHF. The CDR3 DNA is TGCGCCAGCAGCTTGGAAGCCCGCTATAATTCACCCCTCCACTTT. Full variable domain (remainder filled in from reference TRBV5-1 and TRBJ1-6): KAGVTQTPRYLIKTRGQQVTLSCSPISGHRSVSWYQQTPGQGLQFLFEYFSETQRNKGNFPGRFSGRQFSNSRSEMNVSTLELGDSALYLCASSLEARYNSPLHFGNGTRLTVT.

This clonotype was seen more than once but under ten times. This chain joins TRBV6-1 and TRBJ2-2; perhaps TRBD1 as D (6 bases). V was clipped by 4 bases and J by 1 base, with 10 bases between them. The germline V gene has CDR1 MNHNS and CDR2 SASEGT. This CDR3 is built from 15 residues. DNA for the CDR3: TGTGCCAGCAGTGTGAGCAGGGGGAACACCGGGGAGCTGTTTTTT. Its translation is CASSVSRGNTGELFF.

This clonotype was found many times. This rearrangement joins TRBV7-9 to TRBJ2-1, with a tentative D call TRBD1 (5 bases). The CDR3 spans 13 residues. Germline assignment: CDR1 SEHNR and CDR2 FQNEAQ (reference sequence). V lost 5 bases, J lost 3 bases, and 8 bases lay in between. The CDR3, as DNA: TGTGCCAGCAGCCGAGACAGCTACAATGAGCAGTTCTTC. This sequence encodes CASSRDSYNEQFF.

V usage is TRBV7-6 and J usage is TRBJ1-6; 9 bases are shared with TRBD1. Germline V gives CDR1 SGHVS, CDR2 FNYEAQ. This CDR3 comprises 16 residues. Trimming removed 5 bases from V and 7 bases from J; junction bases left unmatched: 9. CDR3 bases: TGTGCCAGCAGCAGCCACACCGGGACAGGGAATTCACCCCTCCACTTT. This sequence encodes CASSSHTGTGNSPLHF.

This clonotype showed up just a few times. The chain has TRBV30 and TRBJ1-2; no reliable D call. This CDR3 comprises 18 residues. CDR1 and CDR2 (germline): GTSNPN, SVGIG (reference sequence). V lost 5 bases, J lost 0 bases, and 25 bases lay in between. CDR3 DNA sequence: TGTGCCTGGGGTCCCCCGTTTCGGGGAGGCAGGACTAACTATGGCTACACCTTC. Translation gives CAWGPPFRGGRTNYGYTF.

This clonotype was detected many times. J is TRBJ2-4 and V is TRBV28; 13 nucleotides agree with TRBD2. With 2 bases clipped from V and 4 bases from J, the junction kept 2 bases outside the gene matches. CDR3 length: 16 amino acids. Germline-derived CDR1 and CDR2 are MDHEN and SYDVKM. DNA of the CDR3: TGTGCCAGCAGTTTAAGGACTAGCGGGAGAAAAAACATTCAGTACTTC. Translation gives CASSLRTSGRKNIQYF.

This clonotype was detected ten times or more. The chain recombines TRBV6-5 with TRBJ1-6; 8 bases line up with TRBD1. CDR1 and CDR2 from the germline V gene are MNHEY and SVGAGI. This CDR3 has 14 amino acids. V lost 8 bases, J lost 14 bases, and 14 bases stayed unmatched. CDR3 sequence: CASWRTGLRAALHF. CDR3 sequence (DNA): TGTGCCAGCTGGAGGACAGGGCTAAGGGCGGCCCTCCACTTT.

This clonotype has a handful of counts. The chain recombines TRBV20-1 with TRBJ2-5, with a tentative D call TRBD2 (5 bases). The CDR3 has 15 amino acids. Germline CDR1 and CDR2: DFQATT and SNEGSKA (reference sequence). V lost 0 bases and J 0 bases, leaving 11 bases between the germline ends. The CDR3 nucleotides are TGCAGTGCTAGAGATAAGGACTGGTACCAAGAGACCCAGTACTTC. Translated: CSARDKDWYQETQYF.

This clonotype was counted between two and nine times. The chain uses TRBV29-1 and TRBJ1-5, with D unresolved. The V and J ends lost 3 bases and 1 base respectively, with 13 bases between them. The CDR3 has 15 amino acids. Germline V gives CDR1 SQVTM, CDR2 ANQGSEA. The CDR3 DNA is TGCAGCGTTGACGGGCCGTCGGACAGCAATCAGCCCCAGCATTTT. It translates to CSVDGPSDSNQPQHF. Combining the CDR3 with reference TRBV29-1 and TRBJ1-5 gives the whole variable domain SAVISQKPSRDICQRGTSLTIQCQVDSQVTMMFWYRQQPGQSLTLIATANQGSEATYESGFVIDKFPISRPNLTFSTLTVSNMSPEDSSIYLCSVDGPSDSNQPQHFGDGTRLSIL.